A single sample gave rise to the 27 T cell receptor beta chains below, sequenced in a study of blood T cell repertoires in COVID-19. Generated by immunoSEQ multiplex PCR, the TCRdb table keeps only in-frame clones and is missing some. Among a few hundred thousand clones, around nine tenths were seen once, and the ten largest hold roughly a tenth. Material for sequencing was PBMCs or T cells enriched from blood (not recorded which). The origin of the receptors is a woman between 45 and 60 years old who had recovered from COVID-19.

The chain joins TRBV7-6 to TRBJ1-2, with 10 bases fitting TRBD1. V gave up 4 bases and J gave up 4 bases; unmatched junction bases: 9. Germline V lookup: CDR1 SGHVS, CDR2 FNYEAQ. This CDR3 has 16 residues. CDR3 coding DNA: TGTGCCAGCAGCTCCAGCCCGGGACAGGGGATCTATGGCTACACCTTC. This gives the protein CASSSSPGQGIYGYTF.

This sequence joins TRBV7-2 and TRBJ1-2; TRBD1 is a possible D gene (5 bases). The CDR3 totals 17 residues. The V gene's germline CDR1 is SGHTA and CDR2 FQGNSA. V lost 5 bases and J 7 bases, leaving 26 bases between the germline ends. The CDR3 DNA sequence: TGTGCCAGCAGCCCTTACCGGGGAGGAGGGACGTCTTCTGGCTACACCTTC. Translated: CASSPYRGGGTSSGYTF.

The J gene is TRBJ2-7, the V gene TRBV4-1; D perhaps matches TRBD1 (6 bases). This CDR3 spans 13 amino acids. The germline CDR1 and CDR2 sequences are MGHRA and YSYEKL. Trimming shortened V by 0 bases and J by 3 bases, and 6 bases separated the two germline ends. CDR3 residues: CASSQEQGYEQYF. The DNA of the CDR3 is TGCGCCAGCAGCCAAGAACAGGGCTACGAGCAGTACTTC.

Written as DNA, the CDR3 is TGTGCCAGCAGCTTAGCAGCGGGGATGGAGCAGTACTTC. It specifies CASSLAAGMEQYF. J is TRBJ2-7 and V is TRBV7-6, with TRBD2 matching 7 bases. The CDR3 contains 13 residues. V gave up 0 bases and J gave up 7 bases; unmatched junction bases: 3. Germline V lookup: CDR1 SGHVS, CDR2 FNYEAQ.

The CDR3 protein is CASSQAMTSGTDTQYF. In DNA, the CDR3 is TGCGCCAGCAGCCAGGCTATGACTAGCGGTACAGATACGCAGTATTTT. The chain is built from TRBV4-1 and TRBJ2-3; 9 positions agree with TRBD2. The CDR3 consists of 16 residues. V gave up 3 bases and J gave up 3 bases; unmatched junction bases: 7. CDR1 and CDR2 (germline): MGHRA, YSYEKL.

V gene TRBV13 combines with J gene TRBJ1-6; no firm D call. Germline V gene sequence: CDR1 PRHDT, CDR2 FYEKMQ (reference sequence). V lost 5 bases to trimming and J lost 7 bases, with 15 bases between them. The CDR3 extends over 15 amino acids. CDR3 amino acids: CASSRGSDANSPLHF. For the CDR3, the DNA is TGTGCCAGCAGCCGGGGAAGTGACGCGAATTCACCCCTCCACTTT.

The chain links TRBV7-8 to TRBJ1-1, with TRBD1 as a possible D gene (6 bases). From germline, CDR1 is SGHVS and CDR2 FQNEAQ. With 5 bases removed from V and 3 bases from J, the gap between germline ends came to 16 bases. The CDR3 runs 15 residues. CDR3 protein: CASSPRGGPYTEAFF. Here the CDR3 DNA reads TGTGCCAGCAGCCCAAGGGGGGGCCCGTACACTGAAGCTTTCTTT. Together with reference TRBV7-8 and TRBJ1-1, the CDR3 gives the full variable domain: GAGVSQSPRYKVAKRGQDVALRCDPISGHVSLFWYQQALGQGPEFLTYFQNEAQLDKSGLPSDRFFAERPEGSVSTLKIQRTQQEDSAVYLCASSPRGGPYTEAFFGQGTRLTVV.

This clone has only a few counts. V is TRBV3-1 (or the pseudogene TRBV3-2) and J is TRBJ1-1; the match to TRBD1 covers 7 bases. CDR3 length: 14 amino acids. Germline trimming cut 6 bases from V and 8 bases from J; bases unmatched to any gene: 12. The germline V gene encodes CDR1 LGHDT and CDR2 YNNKEL (reference sequence). The CDR3 loop reads CASRPNPTGQEAFF. The CDR3 DNA sequence: TGTGCCAGCAGACCTAACCCGACAGGGCAGGAAGCTTTCTTT.

The chain combines TRBV1 with TRBJ1-1. TRBV1 is assigned pseudogene status. The CDR3 consists of 19 residues. Here the CDR3 DNA reads TGCACCAGCAGCCACTTAAGCCCGCGGCAGACCAAACCGAACACTGAAGCTTTCTTT. This encodes CTSSHLSPRQTKPNTEAFF.

A remark on this clone: One end of the junction is discordant with germline, which a read error may explain. This chain joins TRBV6-5 and TRBJ1-2; TRBD1 agrees at 7 bases. CDR1 MNHEY and CDR2 SVGAGI come from the germline V gene. CDR3 size: 12 residues. The CDR3 reads CASSYFPGQDIF. Written as DNA, the CDR3 is TGTGCCAGCAGTTACTTCCCCGGACAGGATATCTTC.

The chain links TRBV7-2 to TRBJ2-7, with a tentative D call TRBD1 (6 bases). V dropped 8 bases and J dropped 4 bases, with 12 bases sitting between them. Per the germline V gene, CDR1 is SGHTA and CDR2 is FQGNSA. There are 12 residues in the CDR3. The CDR3 is CASGTQLYEQYF. CDR3 bases: TGTGCCAGCGGGACACAGTTGTACGAGCAGTACTTC.

This clone was seen more than once but under ten times. J is TRBJ1-1 and V is TRBV12-3 or TRBV12-4; a possible D gene is TRBD1 (6 bases). The CDR3 sequence is 11 residues long. V lost 6 bases, J lost 10 bases, and 12 bases lay in between. Here the CDR3 reads CASRQGMRAFF. CDR3 in DNA: TGTGCCAGCAGACAGGGAATGCGAGCTTTCTTT.

This chain's CDR3 is CASSLGAGGGNQPQHF. In DNA, the CDR3 is TGTGCCAGCAGTTTAGGAGCAGGGGGCGGCAATCAGCCCCAGCATTTT. The J gene is TRBJ1-5, the V gene TRBV28, with 8 bases identical to TRBD1. From germline, CDR1 is MDHEN and CDR2 SYDVKM. This CDR3 is 16 amino acids long. V gave up 2 bases and J gave up 2 bases; unmatched junction bases: 5. The entire variable domain, with the rest obtained from reference TRBV28 and TRBJ1-5, is as follows: DVKVTQSSRYLVKRTGEKVFLECVQDMDHENMFWYRQDPGLGLRLIYFSYDVKMKEKGDIPEGYSVSREKKERFSLILESASTNQTSMYLCASSLGAGGGNQPQHFGDGTRLSIL.

This clone has a single count. The V call is TRBV4-1, the J call TRBJ1-1; 10 positions agree with TRBD1. CDR1 is MGHRA and CDR2 is YSYEKL in the germline V gene. The CDR3 totals 17 residues. V lost 4 bases to trimming and J lost 5 bases; unmatched junction nucleotides: 13. Written as DNA, the CDR3 is TGCGCCAGCAGCCGAGGGACAGGGGAACGGGGGTATACTGAAGCTTTCTTT. Protein product: CASSRGTGERGYTEAFF.

V usage is TRBV28 and J usage is TRBJ1-6, with D perhaps matching TRBD1 (5 bases). Trimming pared 2 bases from V and 9 bases from J, leaving 11 bases between. This CDR3 comprises 14 residues. The germline V gene encodes CDR1 MDHEN and CDR2 SYDVKM. CDR3 DNA sequence: TGTGCCAGCAGTTTACCGGGGGACCCTTCACCCCTCCACTTT. Translating it yields CASSLPGDPSPLHF.

The rearrangement links TRBV3-1 (or the pseudogene TRBV3-2) to TRBJ1-5; TRBD1 matches 7 bases. The V gene's germline CDR1 is LGHDT and CDR2 YNNKEL (reference sequence). V was clipped by 1 base and J by 2 bases; unmatched bases: 5. This CDR3 is 16 amino acids long. The DNA for the CDR3 is TGTGCCAGCAGCCAAGGAGATGACAGGGGCAATCAGCCCCAGCATTTT. Encoded protein: CASSQGDDRGNQPQHF.

The chain recombines TRBV18 with TRBJ2-3; 12 bases agree with TRBD2. This CDR3 has 18 amino acids. Germline CDR1 reads KGHSH; CDR2 reads LQKENI. The junction had 11 bases not matched to a gene; V was cut back by 4 bases and J by 3 bases. The CDR3 reads CASSLLSSGGASTDTQYF. CDR3 DNA sequence: TGTGCCAGCTCACTGCTTTCTAGCGGGGGGGCCTCGACAGATACGCAGTATTTT.

The gene calls are TRBV3-1 (or the pseudogene TRBV3-2) and TRBJ2-5; 9 bases agree with TRBD2. Trimming removed 1 base from V and 0 bases from J; junction bases left unmatched: 9. This CDR3 spans 18 amino acids. Germline V gene lookup returns CDR1 LGHDT and CDR2 YNNKEL (reference sequence). CDR3: CASSQGFLAGWYQETQYF. The CDR3 coding sequence is TGTGCCAGCAGCCAAGGTTTCCTAGCGGGGTGGTACCAAGAGACCCAGTACTTC.

The chain joins TRBV6-5 to TRBJ1-2; TRBD1 might be the D (6 bases). Germline lookup yields CDR1 MNHEY and CDR2 SVGAGI. This CDR3 has 15 residues. Trimming took 6 bases from V and 0 from J, leaving 14 bases between them. The CDR3 region is CASSRTEQTNYGYTF. The CDR3 coding sequence is TGTGCCAGCAGCAGGACAGAACAGACTAACTATGGCTACACCTTC.

The V and J genes are TRBV6-2 or TRBV6-3 and TRBJ2-7, with 8 bases matching TRBD2. V was clipped by 1 base and J by 5 bases; unmatched bases: 7. Per the germline V gene, CDR1 is MNHEY and CDR2 is SVGEGT. This CDR3 spans 15 amino acids. CDR3 DNA: TGTGCCAGCAGTTACTTCGGGACTAGAGCCAACGAGCAGTACTTC. Translating gives CASSYFGTRANEQYF.

A single count supports this clone. The chain has TRBV11-3 and TRBJ2-1; 10 bases are a match to TRBD2. The CDR3 extends over 17 amino acids. J gave up 2 bases and V 8 bases, and 12 bases lay outside the gene matches. Germline V gene data show CDR1 as SGHNT and CDR2 as YENEEA. The CDR3 sequence: CASSLGALAGAYNEQFF. CDR3 coding DNA: TGTGCCAGCTCCCTTGGGGCCCTAGCGGGGGCCTACAATGAGCAGTTCTTC.

V gene TRBV4-2 combines with J gene TRBJ2-3; 9 bases match TRBD2. V lost 0 bases to trimming and J lost 2 bases; unmatched junction nucleotides: 15. The CDR3 is 20 amino acids. Germline assignment: CDR1 LGHNA and CDR2 YNFKEQ. CDR3 in amino acids: CASSQDGGLVASGDTDTQYF. DNA for the CDR3: TGTGCCAGCAGCCAAGATGGGGGTCTTGTGGCTAGCGGGGACACAGATACGCAGTATTTT.

This chain connects TRBV10-3 to TRBJ2-1; D might be TRBD2 (6 bases). Germline CDR1 reads ENHRY; CDR2 reads SYGVKD. V dropped 0 bases and J dropped 6 bases, with 9 bases sitting between them. The CDR3 length is 14 residues. The CDR3 DNA reads as TGTGCCATCAGTGAGTCTTCCGGGGGCAATGAGCAGTTCTTC. The encoded protein is CAISESSGGNEQFF.

Comment on this clone: Mismatch with germline at one junction end may stem from a read error. The chain employs TRBV30 and TRBJ1-5; D possibly corresponds to TRBD1 (6 bases). Germline CDR1 reads GTSNPN; CDR2 reads SVGIG (reference sequence). This CDR3 comprises 16 residues. CDR3: CAWSNNRDNTLQPQHF. In nucleotides, the CDR3 is TGTGCTTGGAGCAATAACAGGGACAATACACTTCAGCCCCAGCATTTT. The full variable domain, its missing parts supplied by reference TRBV30 and TRBJ1-5, is SQTIHQWPATLVQPVGSPLSLECTVEGTSNPNLYWYRQAAGRGLQLLFYSVGIGQISSEVPQNLSASRPQDRQFILSSKKLLLSDSGFYLCAWSNNRDNTLQPQHFGDGTRLSIL.

This chain uses TRBV19 with TRBJ1-1; 8 nucleotides agree with TRBD1. This CDR3 has 15 residues. Germline trimming cut 5 bases from V and 1 base from J; bases unmatched to any gene: 6. Germline values: CDR1 LNHDA, CDR2 SQIVND (reference sequence). The CDR3: CASSYWTGSNTEAFF. The CDR3, as DNA: TGTGCCAGTAGTTACTGGACAGGGTCGAACACTGAAGCTTTCTTT. The variable domain in full, completed from reference TRBV19 and TRBJ1-1, reads DGGITQSPKYLFRKEGQNVTLSCEQNLNHDAMYWYRQDPGQGLRLIYYSQIVNDFQKGDIAEGYSVSREKKESFPLTVTSAQKNPTAFYLCASSYWTGSNTEAFFGQGTRLTVV.

The chain couples TRBV7-8 to TRBJ1-2; tentatively, D is TRBD1 (6 bases). V was cut by 1 base and J by 5 bases, with 14 bases left in between. This CDR3 has 15 residues. CDR1 SGHVS and CDR2 FQNEAQ come from the germline V gene. CDR3 in amino acids: CASSLDIGGAYGYTF. The CDR3 region has the DNA TGTGCCAGCAGCTTAGATATCGGGGGGGCGTATGGCTACACCTTC.

The V gene is TRBV7-8, the J gene TRBJ1-3; weak D call: TRBD1 (5 bases). With 7 bases removed from V and 3 bases from J, the gap between germline ends came to 22 bases. There are 17 residues in the CDR3. Germline CDR1 is SGHVS and CDR2 is FQNEAQ. The DNA of the CDR3 is TGTGCCAGCATCCAAGGGGTACTCCAATCGCGTGGAAACACCATATATTTT. As protein: CASIQGVLQSRGNTIYF. The full variable domain, rest sourced from reference TRBV7-8 and TRBJ1-3, is GAGVSQSPRYKVAKRGQDVALRCDPISGHVSLFWYQQALGQGPEFLTYFQNEAQLDKSGLPSDRFFAERPEGSVSTLKIQRTQQEDSAVYLCASIQGVLQSRGNTIYFGEGSWLTVV.